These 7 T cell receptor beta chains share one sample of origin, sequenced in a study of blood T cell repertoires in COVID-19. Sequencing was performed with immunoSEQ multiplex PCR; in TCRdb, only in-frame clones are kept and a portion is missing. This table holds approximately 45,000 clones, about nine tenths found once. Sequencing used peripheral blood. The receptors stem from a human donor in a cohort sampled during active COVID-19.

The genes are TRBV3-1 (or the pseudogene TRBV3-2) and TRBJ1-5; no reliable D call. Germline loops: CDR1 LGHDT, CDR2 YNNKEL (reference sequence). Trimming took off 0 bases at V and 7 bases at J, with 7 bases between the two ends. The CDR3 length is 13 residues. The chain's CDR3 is CASSQDGEQPQHF. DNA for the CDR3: TGTGCCAGCAGCCAAGACGGGGAGCAGCCCCAGCATTTT.

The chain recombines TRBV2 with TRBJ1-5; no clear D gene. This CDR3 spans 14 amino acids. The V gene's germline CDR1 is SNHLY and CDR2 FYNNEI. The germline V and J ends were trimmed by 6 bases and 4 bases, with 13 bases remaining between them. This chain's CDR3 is CASRDDKFNQPQHF. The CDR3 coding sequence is TGTGCCAGCAGGGATGACAAGTTTAATCAGCCCCAGCATTTT.

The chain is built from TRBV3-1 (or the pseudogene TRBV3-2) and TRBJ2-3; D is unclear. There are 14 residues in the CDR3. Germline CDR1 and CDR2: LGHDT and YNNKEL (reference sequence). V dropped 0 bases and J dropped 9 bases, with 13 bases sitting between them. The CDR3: CASSQDNTGGTQYF. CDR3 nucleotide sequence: TGTGCCAGCAGCCAAGATAATACGGGTGGGACGCAGTATTTT.

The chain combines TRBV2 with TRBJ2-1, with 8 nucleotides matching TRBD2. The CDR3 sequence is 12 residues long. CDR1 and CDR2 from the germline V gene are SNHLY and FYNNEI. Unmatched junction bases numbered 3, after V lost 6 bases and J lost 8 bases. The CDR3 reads CASSGGADEQFF. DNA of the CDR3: TGTGCCAGCAGCGGGGGGGCGGATGAGCAGTTCTTC.

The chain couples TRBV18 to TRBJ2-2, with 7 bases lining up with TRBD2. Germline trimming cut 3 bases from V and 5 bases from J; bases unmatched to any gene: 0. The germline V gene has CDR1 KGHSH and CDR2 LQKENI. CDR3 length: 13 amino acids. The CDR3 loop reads CASSPSGTGELFF. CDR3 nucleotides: TGTGCCAGCTCACCTAGCGGGACCGGGGAGCTGTTTTTT.

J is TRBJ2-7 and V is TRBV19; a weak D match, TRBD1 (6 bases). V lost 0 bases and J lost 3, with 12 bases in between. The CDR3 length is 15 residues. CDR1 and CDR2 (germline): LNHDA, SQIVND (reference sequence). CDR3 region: CASSIDSGQFYEQYF. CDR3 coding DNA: TGTGCCAGTAGTATAGACTCGGGACAATTCTACGAGCAGTACTTC.

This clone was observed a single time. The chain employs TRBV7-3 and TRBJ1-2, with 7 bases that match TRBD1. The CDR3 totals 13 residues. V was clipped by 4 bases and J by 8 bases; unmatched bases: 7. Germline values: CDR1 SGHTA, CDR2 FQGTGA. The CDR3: CASSSDRAGGYTF. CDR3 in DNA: TGTGCCAGCAGCTCAGACAGGGCAGGGGGCTACACCTTC.